The entry below gives a single TCR beta chain sequence along with its context. Antigen specificity is unknown. For ophthalmopathy patients, the Clinical Activity Score was at least 3 and the NOSPECS grade at least 4; duration was under 3 months. RNA transcripts were the template for amplifying TCR beta CDR3 regions. Researchers ran a first-round RT-PCR on the TCR CDR3 using the HTBI primer set. TCRdb re-called the multiplex PCR reads with MiXCR, one entry per CDR3 protein. The table records about 400,000 distinct CDR3 sequences, over 12% of them present only once. The sample originates from a study of T cells in Graves' hyperthyroidism and ophthalmopathy. Study summary: At initial diagnosis, before any treatment had begun, peripheral blood was obtained. Study-level findings and limits: Before onset, ophthalmopathy was predicted by the model a median around 6.2 months earlier.

The CDR3 is 15 amino acids. The V segment lost 4 bases and the J segment 3 bases; nucleotides outside the gene matches: 5. The chain is built from TRBV12-3 or TRBV12-4 and TRBJ2-2; TRBD2 agrees at 7 bases. The clonotype comes from a woman aged 60-70 years with Graves' ophthalmopathy. Sequencing was carried out using blood. CDR3: CASSWSRGDTGELFF. The CDR3 DNA is TGTGCCAGCAGTTGGTCCCGGGGGGACACCGGGGAGCTGTTTTTT.